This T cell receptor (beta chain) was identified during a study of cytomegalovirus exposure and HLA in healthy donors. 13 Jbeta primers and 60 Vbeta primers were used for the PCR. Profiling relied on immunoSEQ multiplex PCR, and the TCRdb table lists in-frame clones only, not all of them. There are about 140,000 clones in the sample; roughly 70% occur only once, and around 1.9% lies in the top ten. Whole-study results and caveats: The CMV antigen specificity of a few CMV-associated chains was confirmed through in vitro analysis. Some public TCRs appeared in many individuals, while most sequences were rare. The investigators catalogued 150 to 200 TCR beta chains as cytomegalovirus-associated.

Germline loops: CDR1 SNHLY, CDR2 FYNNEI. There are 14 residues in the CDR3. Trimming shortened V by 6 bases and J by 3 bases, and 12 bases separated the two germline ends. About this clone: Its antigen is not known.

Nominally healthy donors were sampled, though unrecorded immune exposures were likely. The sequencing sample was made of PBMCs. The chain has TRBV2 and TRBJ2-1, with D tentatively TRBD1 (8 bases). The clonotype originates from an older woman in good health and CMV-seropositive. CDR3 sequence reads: CASRHRGGYNEQFF. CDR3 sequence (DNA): TGTGCCAGCAGACACAGGGGGGGCTACAATGAGCAGTTCTTC.